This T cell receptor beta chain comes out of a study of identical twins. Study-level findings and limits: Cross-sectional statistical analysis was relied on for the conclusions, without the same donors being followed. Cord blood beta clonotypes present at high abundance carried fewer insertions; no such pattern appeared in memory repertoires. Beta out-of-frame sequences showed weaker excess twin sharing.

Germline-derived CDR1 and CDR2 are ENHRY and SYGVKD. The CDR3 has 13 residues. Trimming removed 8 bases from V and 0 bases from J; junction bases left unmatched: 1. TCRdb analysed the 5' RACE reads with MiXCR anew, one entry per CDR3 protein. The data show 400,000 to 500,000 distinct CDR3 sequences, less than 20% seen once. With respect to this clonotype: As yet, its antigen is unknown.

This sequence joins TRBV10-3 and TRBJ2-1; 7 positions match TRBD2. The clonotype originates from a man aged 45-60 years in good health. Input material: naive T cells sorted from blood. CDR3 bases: TGTGCCATCGGCGGGAGCTCCTACAATGAGCAGTTCTTC. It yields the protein CAIGGSSYNEQFF.